The 30 T cell receptor beta chains reported below all come from one sample, sequenced in a study of T cell responses to AZD1222 COVID-19 vaccine. Using immunoSEQ multiplex PCR, the repertoire was profiled, and TCRdb retains in-frame clones only, with some absent. The sample holds 83,000 or so clones, about nine tenths seen once. Material: peripheral blood, obtained 28 days after the second AZD1222 dose. Every receptor here comes from an adult who received the AZD1222 COVID-19 vaccine.

This chain joins TRBV4-1 and TRBJ2-3; 8 bases fit TRBD2. CDR3 size: 16 residues. Trimming at V came to 3 bases and at J to 2 bases, leaving 7 bases not matched to a gene. Germline V CDR1 and CDR2: MGHRA, YSYEKL. CDR3 residues: CASSHGKREYTDTQYF. The CDR3 DNA reads as TGCGCCAGCAGCCATGGGAAGCGGGAGTACACAGATACGCAGTATTTT.

CDR3 nucleotides: TGTGCCAGCAGCAAGGACAGCGCTTATCCCCCTGAGGAGGCCCAGCATTTT. This translates into CASSKDSAYPPEEAQHF. This chain links TRBV9 with TRBJ1-5; TRBD1 might be the D (6 bases). There are 17 residues in the CDR3. Trimming removed 4 bases from V and 11 bases from J, with 28 bases in between. Looked up from germline, CDR1 is SGDLS and CDR2 is YYNGEE.

This clone has just a few counts. The chain couples TRBV7-2 to TRBJ2-3; TRBD2 aligns across 12 bases. Germline-derived CDR1 and CDR2 are SGHTA and FQGNSA. Trimming removed 4 bases from V and 2 bases from J; junction bases left unmatched: 4. The CDR3 runs to 16 residues. The CDR3 region has the DNA TGTGCCAGCAGCTCAGGACTAGCGGGGCACACAGATACGCAGTATTTT. Its translation is CASSSGLAGHTDTQYF.

V gene TRBV6-6 combines with J gene TRBJ1-6, with D uncertain. Germline-derived CDR1 and CDR2 are MNHNY and SVGAGI (reference sequence). The CDR3 is 12 residues long. The V and J ends lost 6 bases and 8 bases respectively, with 8 bases between them. The CDR3 sequence is CASRDGDSPLHF. In nucleotides, the CDR3 is TGTGCCAGCAGGGACGGAGATTCACCCCTCCACTTT.

The chain couples TRBV6-2 or TRBV6-3 to TRBJ2-5; perhaps D is TRBD1 or TRBD2 (5 bases each). CDR1 MNHEY and CDR2 SVGEGT come from the germline V gene. CDR3 length: 15 residues. Deletions cut 3 bases from V and 7 bases from J, with 18 bases between. The CDR3 DNA reads as TGTGCCAGCAGTTATACAGGCGGGCAACGGGGGACCCAGTACTTC. This gives the protein CASSYTGGQRGTQYF.

The V gene is TRBV4-3, the J gene TRBJ2-2; D is unclear. Trimming removed 4 bases at V and 6 bases at J, with 6 bases between. The CDR3 length is 12 residues. Germline loops: CDR1 LGHNA, CDR2 YSLEER. The CDR3 reads CASSLVSGELFF. The CDR3, as DNA: TGCGCCAGCAGCCTAGTCTCCGGGGAGCTGTTTTTT.

The chain links TRBV27 to TRBJ1-2; D is possibly TRBD1 (5 bases). This CDR3 comprises 14 residues. CDR1 is MNHEY, CDR2 SMNVEV, per germline (reference sequence). V was shortened by 8 bases and J by 5 bases, with 18 bases between the two germline ends. The CDR3 is CASARVRQYYGYTF. CDR3 in DNA: TGTGCCAGCGCCCGCGTGCGACAGTATTATGGCTACACCTTC.

The rearrangement uses TRBV7-2 and TRBJ1-2, with a weak D call TRBD1 (5 bases). Germline V gene sequence: CDR1 SGHTA, CDR2 FQGNSA. Deletions cut 3 bases from V and 2 bases from J, with 13 bases between. The CDR3 length is 15 residues. The CDR3 region is CASSFRPGRNYGYTF. DNA for the CDR3: TGTGCCAGCAGCTTCCGCCCGGGACGGAACTATGGCTACACCTTC.

V gene TRBV6-1 combines with J gene TRBJ2-1; no firm D call. The CDR3 is made up of 15 amino acids. V gave up 3 bases and J gave up 8 bases, with 17 bases separating them. The germline V gene encodes CDR1 MNHNS and CDR2 SASEGT. The CDR3 is CASSEFGGLVDEQFF. The CDR3 nucleotides read TGTGCCAGCAGTGAGTTCGGTGGGTTGGTGGATGAGCAGTTCTTC.

The chain uses TRBV5-6 and TRBJ1-2; D gene unclear. This CDR3 comprises 11 residues. CDR1 SGHDT and CDR2 YYEEEE come from the germline V gene. V lost 0 bases, J lost 3 bases, and 0 bases lay in between. The CDR3 DNA reads as TGTGCCAGCAGCTTGGACTATGGCTACACCTTC. As protein: CASSLDYGYTF.

The chain has TRBV11-2 and TRBJ2-1; D ambiguous. Trimming left V 3 bases short and J 8 bases short, with 8 bases between. The CDR3 runs 12 residues. Germline-derived CDR1 and CDR2 are SGHAT and FQNNGV. The CDR3, as DNA: TGTGCCAGCAGCTTTGTTATGGATGAGCAGTTCTTC. Translating gives CASSFVMDEQFF.

The J gene is TRBJ1-1, the V gene TRBV11-2, with D perhaps TRBD1 (6 bases). The CDR3 runs 15 residues. Germline loops: CDR1 SGHAT, CDR2 FQNNGV. Trimming took 6 bases from V and 1 from J, leaving 15 bases between them. This CDR3 is CASRVGGRGNTEAFF. CDR3 coding DNA: TGTGCCAGCAGGGTCGGGGGGCGCGGGAACACTGAAGCTTTCTTT.

The chain carries TRBV7-8 and TRBJ1-1; no clear D gene. The CDR3 runs to 14 residues. From germline, CDR1 is SGHVS and CDR2 FQNEAQ. V dropped 2 bases and J dropped 1 base, with 8 bases sitting between them. The CDR3 nucleotides are TGTGCCAGCAGCTTAACGGCGGCGAACACTGAAGCTTTCTTT. It translates to CASSLTAANTEAFF. The full variable domain, rest sourced from reference TRBV7-8 and TRBJ1-1, is GAGVSQSPRYKVAKRGQDVALRCDPISGHVSLFWYQQALGQGPEFLTYFQNEAQLDKSGLPSDRFFAERPEGSVSTLKIQRTQQEDSAVYLCASSLTAANTEAFFGQGTRLTVV.

This clone was counted a single time. V usage is TRBV6-5 and J usage is TRBJ1-4, with no clear D. The CDR3 covers 15 residues. Germline CDR1 and CDR2: MNHEY and SVGAGI. V was pared by 0 bases and J by 3 bases, with 8 bases between. CDR3 region: CASSYSRGANEKLFF. The CDR3 region has the DNA TGTGCCAGCAGTTACTCGCGGGGTGCTAATGAAAAACTGTTTTTT.

The V call is TRBV7-6, the J call TRBJ1-1; D is ambiguous. Germline V gene data show CDR1 as SGHVS and CDR2 as FNYEAQ. The length of the CDR3 is 16 residues. Between the trimmed V and J ends, which lost 1 base and 0 bases, there was a span of 12 bases. CDR3 amino acids: CASSLETFNLNTEAFF. In DNA, the CDR3 is TGTGCCAGCAGCTTAGAGACTTTCAATCTGAACACTGAAGCTTTCTTT.

The chain recombines TRBV7-9 with TRBJ1-3; unclear D gene. The CDR3 sequence is 13 residues long. V lost 9 bases and J 0 bases, leaving 9 bases between the germline ends. CDR1 SEHNR and CDR2 FQNEAQ come from the germline V gene (reference sequence). The CDR3 coding sequence is TGTGCCAGTTCGCTTAGCTCTGGAAACACCATATATTTT. This translates into CASSLSSGNTIYF.

The chain recombines TRBV27 with TRBJ2-3; the D is unclear. CDR3 length equals 12 residues. V was shortened by 5 bases and J by 2 bases, with 5 bases between the two germline ends. CDR1 and CDR2 (germline): MNHEY, SMNVEV (reference sequence). For the CDR3, the DNA is TGTGCCAGCAGTCCCTCCACAGATACGCAGTATTTT. Its translation: CASSPSTDTQYF.

J is TRBJ2-5 and V is TRBV7-3; D is undetermined. This CDR3 is 14 amino acids long. CDR1 is SGHTA, CDR2 FQGTGA, per germline. Trimming took 5 bases from V and 5 from J, leaving 15 bases between them. Written as DNA, the CDR3 is TGTGCCAGCAGCCCTCCCAGTTCGCGGGAGACCCAGTACTTC. This sequence encodes CASSPPSSRETQYF.

The chain carries TRBV5-1 and TRBJ1-4; 7 nucleotides match TRBD1. V lost 3 bases and J lost 7; bases outside the gene matches: 15. This CDR3 region has 17 residues. Looked up from germline, CDR1 is SGHRS and CDR2 is YFSETQ. The CDR3 region has the DNA TGCGCCAGCAGCTCAGGACAGGAATACGGCTACAGTGAAAAACTGTTTTTT. Translation: CASSSGQEYGYSEKLFF.

V usage is TRBV7-3 and J usage is TRBJ2-1; a possible D gene is TRBD1 (6 bases). CDR1 is SGHTA and CDR2 is FQGTGA in the germline V gene. CDR3 length: 15 amino acids. V shed 5 bases and J shed 12 bases, with 23 bases lying between them. The CDR3 protein is CASSMRTANYGGQFF. The CDR3 coding sequence is TGTGCCAGCAGCATGAGGACAGCGAACTACGGTGGGCAGTTCTTC.

The V call is TRBV14, the J call TRBJ2-3; no firm D call. Trimming took 4 bases from V and 1 from J, leaving 12 bases between them. This CDR3 has 15 amino acids. Germline V gene lookup returns CDR1 SGHDN and CDR2 FVKESK. The chain's CDR3 is CASSRYSPRTDTQYF. The CDR3 DNA reads as TGTGCCAGCAGCCGTTACTCTCCGCGCACAGATACGCAGTATTTT.

V usage is TRBV18 and J usage is TRBJ1-4, with unresolved D. Germline CDR1 and CDR2: KGHSH and LQKENI. Trimming took off 3 bases at V and 0 bases at J, with 14 bases between the two ends. This CDR3 has 17 amino acids. The CDR3 DNA sequence: TGTGCCAGCTCACCGGAGCAGTGGAGTGCAACTAATGAAAAACTGTTTTTT. As protein: CASSPEQWSATNEKLFF. Supplemented by reference TRBV18 and TRBJ1-4, the full variable domain reads NAGVMQNPRHLVRRRGQEARLRCSPMKGHSHVYWYRQLPEEGLKFMVYLQKENIIDESGMPKERFSAEFPKEGPSILRIQQVVRGDSAAYFCASSPEQWSATNEKLFFGSGTQLSVL.

J is TRBJ2-2 and V is TRBV2; possibly TRBD1 for D (6 bases). Germline V lookup: CDR1 SNHLY, CDR2 FYNNEI. This CDR3 is 17 amino acids long. Between the trimmed V and J ends, which lost 2 bases and 7 bases, there was a span of 20 bases. CDR3 residues: CASSEQRTRGSGGELFF. Here the CDR3 DNA reads TGTGCCAGCAGTGAACAGAGAACTAGGGGGAGCGGCGGGGAGCTGTTTTTT.

V is TRBV4-2 and J is TRBJ1-2; a weak D match, TRBD1 (6 bases). This CDR3 region has 16 residues. CDR1 is LGHNA and CDR2 is YNFKEQ in the germline V gene. Trimming cost V 0 bases and J 4 bases, with 15 bases left between them. As DNA, the CDR3 is TGTGCCAGCAGCCAAGAGTTCGGGGACAACCTCTATGGCTACACCTTC. It encodes CASSQEFGDNLYGYTF.

The J gene is TRBJ2-3, the V gene TRBV15; 8 bases are a match to TRBD1. The germline gives CDR1 LNHNV, CDR2 YYDKDF (reference sequence). The length of the CDR3 is 15 residues. J was trimmed by 2 bases and V by 0 bases; bases with no gene match: 1. The CDR3 DNA follows: TGTGCCACCAGCAGAGAGGACAGGGCCACAGATACGCAGTATTTT. This codes for CATSREDRATDTQYF.

V gene TRBV28 combines with J gene TRBJ2-7, with 7 bases identical to TRBD2. V trimming: 7 bases; J trimming: 4 bases; junction bases outside the gene matches: 10. Germline CDR1 is MDHEN and CDR2 is SYDVKM. CDR3 size: 14 residues. In DNA form, the CDR3 reads TGTGCCAGCACCCCGCCCGCGGGAGCATACGAGCAGTACTTC. Translating gives CASTPPAGAYEQYF.

The chain has TRBV2 and TRBJ2-7; 8 bases are shared with TRBD1. Losses at the gene ends were 3 bases for V and 5 bases for J; bases not matched to a gene: 6. Germline V CDR1 and CDR2: SNHLY, FYNNEI. This CDR3 contains 14 residues. The CDR3 DNA reads as TGTGCCAGCAGTGAGTACAGGGGGTCCCACGAGCAGTACTTC. The encoded protein is CASSEYRGSHEQYF.

The rearrangement uses TRBV7-9 and TRBJ1-1; perhaps TRBD1 as D (6 bases). This CDR3 has 13 amino acids. Trimming stripped 5 bases from V and 8 bases from J, with 15 bases between. Per germline, CDR1 SEHNR and CDR2 FQNEAQ (reference sequence). The CDR3 loop is CASSQTGRGEAFF. DNA of the CDR3: TGTGCCAGCAGCCAAACAGGGAGGGGAGAAGCTTTCTTT.

J is TRBJ1-1 and V is TRBV6-2 or TRBV6-3, with D uncertain. This CDR3 is 12 amino acids long. From germline, CDR1 is MNHEY and CDR2 SVGEGT. Deletions cut 2 bases from V and 5 bases from J, with 6 bases between. The CDR3 protein is CASSYMGTEAFF. DNA for the CDR3: TGTGCCAGCAGTTACATGGGAACTGAAGCTTTCTTT.

This chain connects TRBV19 to TRBJ1-1; D call uncertain. V lost 3 bases to trimming and J lost 4 bases, with 12 bases between them. This CDR3 is 14 amino acids long. Germline V gene sequence: CDR1 LNHDA, CDR2 SQIVND (reference sequence). CDR3 sequence: CASSIGQMGTEAFF. The CDR3 region has the DNA TGTGCCAGTAGTATCGGGCAAATGGGCACTGAAGCTTTCTTT.